The 8 T cell receptor beta chains below were found in one sample sequenced in a study of blood T cells in healthy people across ages (dated by TCRdb to the mid-2010s). Libraries were made using 5' RACE. Sequenced using an Illumina HiSeq 2500. The second PCR ran for roughly 7 to 11 cycles and used a J-beta primer mix along with a sample-barcoded 5' primer. TCRdb itself trimmed the public reads at Q25 with fastp, ran MiXCR and retained productive beta chains. Rows matching on CDR3 protein sequence are summarized as one entry with the most common DNA and genes. This sample gives around 1.7 million distinct CDR3 sequences in total; roughly 27% of them show up just once. The top ten clonotypes cover 6.5% to 8.5% of the sample. Sequenced: blood. These receptors were taken from a woman aged 25 to 45 in good health.

The CDR3 protein is CASSSDLGMPKNIQYF. DNA for the CDR3: TGTGCCAGCAGCTCCGACCTGGGGATGCCCAAAAACATTCAGTACTTC. This sequence joins TRBV7-2 and TRBJ2-4; D uncertain. This CDR3 is 16 amino acids long. Between the trimmed V and J ends, which lost 4 bases and 2 bases, there was a span of 15 bases. The germline gives CDR1 SGHTA, CDR2 FQGNSA. Complete variable domain (other parts from reference TRBV7-2 and TRBJ2-4): GAGVSQSPSNKVTEKGKDVELRCDPISGHTALYWYRQSLGQGLEFLIYFQGNSAPDKSGLPSDRFSAERTGGSVSTLTIQRTQQEDSAVYLCASSSDLGMPKNIQYFGAGTRLSVL.

In this sample, this clonotype turned up a few times. Sequence at one end of the junction differs from germline and may be a read error. The rearrangement uses TRBV4-1 and TRBJ2-7; D gene unclear. Germline V lookup: CDR1 MGHRA, CDR2 YSYEKL. The CDR3 has 13 amino acids. The CDR3 region is CASSQQEFYGQYF. DNA for the CDR3: TGCGCCAGCAGCCAACAGGAATTCTACGGGCAGTACTTC.

Here the CDR3 reads CASSFTGNGYTF. The CDR3 DNA sequence: TGTGCCAGCAGCTTCACAGGGAATGGCTACACCTTC. V usage is TRBV11-2 and J usage is TRBJ1-2, with D tentatively TRBD1 (6 bases). The CDR3 consists of 12 residues. In germline, CDR1 is SGHAT, CDR2 FQNNGV. The ends were cut back, 3 bases at V and 6 bases at J, with 8 bases in the middle. Full variable domain (missing parts from reference TRBV11-2 and TRBJ1-2): EAGVAQSPRYKIIEKRQSVAFWCNPISGHATLYWYQQILGQGPKLLIQFQNNGVVDDSQLPKDRFSAERLKGVDSTLKIQPAKLEDSAVYLCASSFTGNGYTFGSGTRLTVV.

This clonotype occurred many times. J is TRBJ1-2 and V is TRBV6-2 or TRBV6-3, with no clear D. This CDR3 is built from 14 residues. V was shortened by 0 bases and J by 8 bases, with 13 bases between the two germline ends. Germline-derived CDR1 and CDR2 are MNHEY and SVGEGT. The CDR3, as DNA: TGTGCCAGCAGTTACTCCAGGCAGGTCTCCGGCTACACCTTC. Protein sequence: CASSYSRQVSGYTF.

In its sample, this clonotype was seen many times. CDR3 protein: CSVEETRFYGYTF. CDR3 bases: TGCAGCGTTGAAGAAACCAGGTTCTATGGCTACACCTTC. This sequence joins TRBV29-1 and TRBJ1-2; D is uncertain. The CDR3 contains 13 residues. Per germline, CDR1 SQVTM and CDR2 ANQGSEA. V was trimmed by 0 bases and J by 4 bases, leaving 9 bases between them. The complete variable domain, with remaining parts taken from reference TRBV29-1 and TRBJ1-2, reads SAVISQKPSRDICQRGTSLTIQCQVDSQVTMMFWYRQQPGQSLTLIATANQGSEATYESGFVIDKFPISRPNLTFSTLTVSNMSPEDSSIYLCSVEETRFYGYTFGSGTRLTVV.

This chain connects TRBV2 to TRBJ2-3; 7 nucleotides agree with TRBD1. J gave up 1 base and V 4 bases, and 5 bases lay outside the gene matches. This CDR3 has 15 amino acids. Germline assignment: CDR1 SNHLY and CDR2 FYNNEI. Here the CDR3 DNA reads TGTGCCAGCAGTGTGAGGGACAGAGGCACAGATACGCAGTATTTT. Protein: CASSVRDRGTDTQYF.

The CDR3 sequence is CASSLTEDPGGYGYTF. The CDR3 DNA follows: TGCGCCAGCAGTCTAACGGAGGATCCAGGGGGCTATGGCTACACCTTC. The gene calls are TRBV5-1 and TRBJ1-2; 7 nucleotides match TRBD1. The CDR3 length is 16 residues. Germline assignment: CDR1 SGHRS and CDR2 YFSETQ. V shed 5 bases and J 4 bases; nucleotides not matched to a gene: 14.

The V gene is TRBV5-6, the J gene TRBJ2-7, with D possibly matching TRBD1 (6 bases). The CDR3 is 14 amino acids. Germline lookup yields CDR1 SGHDT and CDR2 YYEEEE. Trimming removed 4 bases at V and 3 bases at J, with 14 bases between. Here the CDR3 DNA reads TGTGCCAGCAGCACCCAGACAGGAGTCTACGAGCAGTACTTC. Its protein is CASSTQTGVYEQYF.